This T cell receptor (beta chain) was found in a study of identifying expanded T cells in peripheral blood. No infections or other immune events were documented during collection. The protocol was immunoSEQ multiplex PCR, while the TCRdb copy is restricted to in-frame clones and leaves out a portion. Altogether approximately 110,000 clones are present, 88% being singletons, with the ten largest covering around 8.3%. Germline V gives CDR1 SEHNR, CDR2 FQNEAQ (reference sequence). V lost 7 bases and J 1 base, leaving 13 bases between the germline ends. The CDR3 has 14 residues. The TCR sequence derives from a person aged 18-70 years in good health. What was sequenced was blood. The V gene is TRBV7-9, the J gene TRBJ2-5; D possibly uses TRBD1 or TRBD2 (6 bases each). CDR3 amino acids: CASNPGAAQETQYF. The CDR3 DNA sequence: TGTGCCAGCAACCCGGGGGCGGCCCAAGAGACCCAGTACTTC. The full variable domain, completed using reference TRBV7-9 and TRBJ2-5, is DTGVSQNPRHKITKRGQNVTFRCDPISEHNRLYWYRQTLGQGPEFLTYFQNEAQLEKSRLLSDRFSAERPKGSFSTLEIQRTEQGDSAMYLCASNPGAAQETQYFGPGTRLLVL.